Listed below are T cell receptor beta chains from one sample, sequenced in a study of T-cell reconstitution after alpha-beta-depleted transplantation in children. Each CDR3 protein gets one entry after TCRdb re-called the PCR reads with MiXCR. In the table there are hundreds of thousands of distinct CDR3 sequences, 13% of which are singletons. Material: PBMCs, obtained before TCRalphabeta/CD19-depleted stem cell transplant. The receptor source for this set is a girl under 10 years old with congenital amegakaryocytic thrombocytopenia, due to receive a stem cell transplant. The CDR3 runs from the conserved cysteine through the conserved F or W. The D gene is left open where the match is weak. Clone size is not always given. Where it is, it says once, few, many or a class for expanded clones.

TRBV5-1,many,TRBD2,TRBJ2-1,CASSPPGTRTNEQFF,TGCGCCAGCAGCCCCCCCGGGACTAGGACCAATGAGCAGTTCTTC
TRBV7-8,few,TRBD1,TRBJ2-5,CASSVNIWTGVSETQYF,TGTGCCAGCAGCGTAAACATCTGGACAGGGGTATCAGAGACCCAGTACTTC
TRBV5-1,many,TRBD2,TRBJ2-1,CASSLRASGGVENEQFF,TGCGCCAGCAGCTTGCGCGCTAGCGGGGGGGTGGAGAATGAGCAGTTCTTC
TRBV5-1,many,-,TRBJ1-1,CTSSTRVSATEAFF,TGCACCAGCAGCACCAGGGTTTCGGCCACTGAAGCTTTCTTT
TRBV7-8,-,TRBD2,TRBJ2-1,CASSLVGGSVNEQFF,TGTGCCAGCAGCTTAGTGGGCGGGAGCGTTAATGAGCAGTTCTTC
TRBV5-1,-,-,TRBJ2-1,CASSFTANNEQFF,TGCGCCAGCAGCTTCACGGCAAACAATGAGCAGTTCTTC
TRBV20-1,many,-,TRBJ2-1,CSAREKGNEQFF,TGCAGTGCTAGAGAAAAAGGCAATGAGCAGTTCTTC
TRBV20-1,few,TRBD1,TRBJ1-6,CSARDSTGKNSPLHF,TGCAGTGCTAGAGATTCGACAGGGAAGAATTCACCCCTCCACTTT
TRBV18,-,-,TRBJ1-1,CASRKGVNTEAFF,TGTGCCAGCCGGAAGGGAGTGAACACTGAAGCTTTCTTT
TRBV24-1,many,TRBD2,TRBJ2-1,CATSDIAGYNEQFF,TGTGCCACCAGTGACATAGCGGGATACAATGAGCAGTTCTTC
TRBV12-3/TRBV12-4,few,-,TRBJ2-2,CASSFWQGSTGELFF,TGTGCCAGCAGTTTCTGGCAGGGTAGCACCGGGGAGCTGTTTTTT
TRBV28,-,-,TRBJ2-7,CASSSFPRMNLYEQYF,TGTGCCAGCAGTTCCTTTCCCAGGATGAATCTCTACGAGCAGTACTTC
TRBV27,few,-,TRBJ2-2,CASSAAWTNTGELFF,TGTGCCAGCAGCGCCGCCTGGACGAACACCGGGGAGCTGTTTTTT
TRBV29-1,-,-,TRBJ1-1,CSATVNTEAFF,TGCAGCGCGACGGTGAACACTGAAGCTTTCTTT
TRBV15,-,-,TRBJ2-7,CATSRDYPSSYEQYF,TGTGCCACCAGCAGAGATTATCCTAGCTCCTACGAGCAGTACTTC
TRBV7-6,few,-,TRBJ1-2,CASSLNGGNGYTF,TGTGCCAGCAGTTTAAACGGAGGGAATGGCTACACCTTC
TRBV5-6,-,-,TRBJ2-2,CASSDSFPNTGELFF,TGTGCCAGCTCTGATAGCTTTCCGAACACCGGGGAGCTGTTTTTT
TRBV3-1,few,-,TRBJ1-4,CASSQALDRYNEKLFF,TGTGCCAGCAGCCAAGCCTTGGACAGATACAACGAAAAACTGTTTTTT
TRBV4-1,many,-,TRBJ2-1,CASSQVIVNEQFF,TGCGCCAGCAGCCAAGTGATAGTAAATGAGCAGTTCTTC
TRBV5-6,many,TRBD2,TRBJ2-1,CASSVWTSGEYNEQFF,TGTGCCAGCAGCGTCTGGACTAGCGGGGAGTACAATGAGCAGTTCTTC
TRBV20-1,few,TRBD2,TRBJ2-1,CSAGGSGSLLNEQFF,TGCAGTGCGGGAGGGAGCGGGAGCCTCTTAAATGAGCAGTTCTTC
TRBV5-1,-,TRBD2,TRBJ2-1,CASSAGLEYNEQFF,TGCGCCAGCAGCGCGGGACTAGAGTACAATGAGCAGTTCTTC
TRBV15,many,-,TRBJ1-1,CATSRDDGGFVGAFF,TGTGCCACCAGCAGAGATGATGGAGGGTTTGTGGGCGCTTTCTTT
TRBV12-3/TRBV12-4,many,-,TRBJ2-3,CASSHGTGERF,TGTGCCAGCAGCCATGGGACTGGAGAACGTTTT
TRBV12-3/TRBV12-4,many,TRBD1,TRBJ1-2,CASTAGTDTYGYTF,TGTGCCAGCACCGCCGGGACAGATACCTATGGCTACACCTTC
TRBV20-1,few,-,TRBJ1-1,CSALPGRGDTEAFF,TGCAGTGCTCTACCGGGGCGCGGGGACACTGAAGCTTTCTTT
TRBV28,many,TRBD2,TRBJ2-5,CASRQPGLATSAQGTQYF,TGTGCCAGCAGACAACCGGGACTAGCGACCAGTGCCCAGGGGACCCAGTACTTC
TRBV24-1,-,-,TRBJ2-1,CATSGRAQPTYNEQFF,TGTGCCACCAGTGGGAGGGCCCAACCGACCTACAATGAGCAGTTCTTC
TRBV5-6,few,TRBD1,TRBJ1-4,CASRKTGDATEKLFF,TGTGCCAGCAGGAAAACAGGGGACGCAACGGAAAAACTGTTTTTT
TRBV29-1,-,-,TRBJ2-4,CSALTQEAKNIQYF,TGCAGCGCTCTCACCCAGGAGGCCAAAAACATTCAGTACTTC
TRBV6-5,many,TRBD1,TRBJ1-1,CASSRGQGQWSTEAFF,TGTGCCAGCAGTCGAGGACAGGGACAATGGAGCACTGAAGCTTTCTTT
TRBV5-1,few,-,TRBJ2-3,CAIAIGGDTDTQYF,TGCGCCATCGCCATAGGTGGAGACACAGATACGCAGTATTTT
TRBV11-2,many,TRBD1,TRBJ1-2,CASSLFGTGHYGYTF,TGTGCCAGCAGCTTATTCGGGACAGGTCACTATGGCTACACCTTC
TRBV12-3/TRBV12-4,-,-,TRBJ1-2,CASSFPRTGYTF,TGTGCCAGCAGTTTTCCCAGAACGGGCTACACCTTC
TRBV20-1,few,TRBD2,TRBJ2-3,CSARLAGLRGTQYF,TGCAGTGCCAGACTAGCGGGGCTCCGGGGTACGCAGTATTTT
TRBV7-1,-,TRBD2,TRBJ2-1,CASSSPNGGTGTSGRRPYNEQFF,TGTGCCAGCAGCTCCCCAAATGGCGGAACCGGGACTAGCGGGAGGCGGCCCTACAATGAGCAGTTCTTC
TRBV3-1,-,TRBD2,TRBJ2-3,CASSQSTSGRALNTQYF,TGTGCCAGCAGCCAGTCCACTAGCGGGAGGGCCCTCAATACGCAGTATTTT
TRBV6-1,-,-,TRBJ2-3,CASAPWADTQYF,TGTGCCAGCGCACCCTGGGCAGATACGCAGTATTTT
TRBV20-1,few,-,TRBJ1-6,CSARAQPATYNSPLHF,TGCAGTGCTAGAGCTCAACCAGCCACCTATAATTCACCCCTCCACTTT
TRBV5-1,-,TRBD1,TRBJ1-6,CASSLGTGVGNSPLHF,TGCGCCAGCAGCTTGGGGACAGGGGTTGGCAATTCACCCCTCCACTTT
TRBV21-1,-,-,TRBJ2-1,CASSTHLAGEGDNEQFF,TGTGCCAGCAGCACCCATTTAGCGGGAGAGGGAGACAATGAGCAGTTCTTC
TRBV7-2,many,-,TRBJ2-3,CASSQIESTDTQYF,TGTGCCAGCAGCCAGATAGAAAGCACAGATACGCAGTATTTT
TRBV7-7,few,-,TRBJ2-3,CASSLGGTLGSDTQYF,TGTGCCAGCAGCTTAGGGGGGACTTTGGGTTCAGATACGCAGTATTTT
TRBV29-1,-,-,TRBJ1-1,CSVEPSGVNTEAFF,TGCAGCGTTGAACCTTCAGGGGTGAACACTGAAGCTTTCTTT
TRBV12-3/TRBV12-4,many,-,TRBJ2-1,CASSPSVYEQFF,TGTGCCAGCAGCCCTAGTGTCTATGAGCAGTTCTTC
TRBV5-6,once,-,TRBJ2-2,CAIGAGRHGELFF,TGTGCCATCGGCGCGGGGCGTCACGGGGAGCTGTTTTTT
TRBV20-1,many,TRBD1,TRBJ2-5,CSASPGQGYQETQYF,TGCAGTGCTAGCCCGGGACAGGGGTACCAAGAGACCCAGTACTTC
TRBV29-1,many,-,TRBJ2-3,CSLYGDAVSTDTQYF,TGCAGCCTGTACGGGGACGCTGTGAGCACAGATACGCAGTATTTT
TRBV6-1,-,-,TRBJ2-7,CASSAGVETYEQYF,TGTGCCAGCAGTGCGGGCGTAGAAACCTACGAGCAGTACTTC
TRBV11-1,few,TRBD2,TRBJ2-3,CASSGRRSGTRRFSDTQYF,TGTGCCAGCAGCGGACGGCGGTCAGGGACTAGGAGGTTTTCAGATACGCAGTATTTT
TRBV11-2,-,TRBD1,TRBJ2-1,CASSSQLDRGSDNEQFF,TGTGCCAGCAGCTCCCAACTGGACAGGGGAAGCGACAATGAGCAGTTCTTC
TRBV10-3,-,-,TRBJ2-7,CAIRSLGNEQYF,TGTGCCATCAGGTCCCTAGGGAACGAGCAGTACTTC